Listed below are T cell receptor beta chains from one sample, sequenced in a study of blood T cell repertoires in COVID-19. Libraries were prepared by immunoSEQ multiplex PCR; TCRdb keeps only in-frame clonotypes and omits some of them. The sample yields 200,000 to 250,000 clones, 70% to 90% seen once. Input material: peripheral blood. The receptors come from a man younger than 45 who had recovered from COVID-19. CDR3s include the opening cysteine and the closing phenylalanine or tryptophan. The D gene is left open where the match is weak. Expanded clones are given a class, and other clones once, few, many or no size at all.

d_call: -; clone_size: -; v_call: TRBV5-1; j_call: TRBJ2-5; cdr3_aa: CASSLGEQETQYF; cdr3_nt: TGCGCCAGCAGCTTGGGCGAGCAAGAGACCCAGTACTTC
d_call: -; clone_size: -; v_call: TRBV7-9; j_call: TRBJ2-5; cdr3_aa: CASSLWAGDKETQYF; cdr3_nt: TGTGCCAGCAGCTTATGGGCGGGGGACAAAGAGACCCAGTACTTC
d_call: TRBD1; clone_size: -; v_call: TRBV6-6; j_call: TRBJ1-1; cdr3_aa: CASSPQGAGTEAFF; cdr3_nt: TGTGCCAGCAGTCCACAGGGGGCTGGCACTGAAGCTTTCTTT
d_call: -; clone_size: -; v_call: TRBV9; j_call: TRBJ2-3; cdr3_aa: CASSVGGLIYTDTQYF; cdr3_nt: TGTGCCAGCAGCGTAGGAGGGCTAATCTACACAGATACGCAGTATTTT
d_call: TRBD1; clone_size: once; v_call: TRBV7-6; j_call: TRBJ2-5; cdr3_aa: CASSLGTGQQETQYF; cdr3_nt: TGTGCCAGCAGCCTCGGGACAGGACAACAAGAGACCCAGTACTTC
d_call: -; clone_size: -; v_call: TRBV27; j_call: TRBJ2-7; cdr3_aa: CASSLRSVPYEQYF; cdr3_nt: TGTGCCAGCAGTCTCCGGTCCGTTCCTTACGAGCAGTACTTC
d_call: TRBD2; clone_size: -; v_call: TRBV5-1; j_call: TRBJ2-5; cdr3_aa: CASSLRSSGGFETQYF; cdr3_nt: TGCGCCAGCAGTTTGAGGTCTAGCGGGGGGTTTGAGACCCAGTACTTC
d_call: TRBD1; clone_size: -; v_call: TRBV29-1; j_call: TRBJ2-6; cdr3_aa: CSVEVSHRDSISGANVLTF; cdr3_nt: TGCAGCGTTGAAGTGTCTCATAGGGACAGTATCTCTGGGGCCAACGTCCTGACTTTC
d_call: TRBD1; clone_size: -; v_call: TRBV15; j_call: TRBJ1-4; cdr3_aa: CATSRARQGTSEKLFF; cdr3_nt: TGTGCCACCAGCAGAGCCCGACAGGGCACCAGTGAAAAACTGTTTTTT
d_call: -; clone_size: -; v_call: TRBV3-1/TRBV3-2; j_call: TRBJ2-5; cdr3_aa: CASSREGWATQYF; cdr3_nt: TGTGCCAGCAGCCGCGAGGGTTGGGCGACCCAGTACTTC
d_call: TRBD2; clone_size: -; v_call: TRBV5-1; j_call: TRBJ2-5; cdr3_aa: CASSLELAGAQETQYF; cdr3_nt: TGCGCCAGCAGCTTGGAACTAGCGGGGGCACAAGAGACCCAGTACTTC
d_call: TRBD1; clone_size: -; v_call: TRBV7-8; j_call: TRBJ1-4; cdr3_aa: CASSLAGGAAATNEKLFF; cdr3_nt: TGTGCCAGCAGCTTAGCAGGGGGCGCGGCGGCCACTAATGAAAAACTGTTTTTT
d_call: TRBD2; clone_size: -; v_call: TRBV7-8; j_call: TRBJ2-1; cdr3_aa: CASFSGEDNEQFF; cdr3_nt: TGTGCCAGCTTTAGCGGGGAAGACAATGAGCAGTTCTTC
d_call: -; clone_size: few; v_call: TRBV4-2; j_call: TRBJ2-2; cdr3_aa: CASSQDQGGTGELFF; cdr3_nt: TGTGCCAGCAGCCAAGATCAGGGGGGCACCGGGGAGCTGTTTTTT
d_call: TRBD1; clone_size: -; v_call: TRBV6-5; j_call: TRBJ1-6; cdr3_aa: CASSYRTGISPLHF; cdr3_nt: TGTGCCAGCAGTTACAGGACAGGGATTTCACCCCTCCACTTT
d_call: -; clone_size: -; v_call: TRBV2; j_call: TRBJ2-5; cdr3_aa: CASSEARDLGGETQYF; cdr3_nt: TGTGCCAGCAGTGAAGCTAGGGACCTAGGGGGAGAGACCCAGTACTTC
d_call: -; clone_size: -; v_call: TRBV12-3/TRBV12-4; j_call: TRBJ2-2; cdr3_aa: CASSNLQGKLFF; cdr3_nt: TGTGCCAGCAGTAATCTCCAGGGGAAGCTGTTTTTT
d_call: -; clone_size: -; v_call: TRBV12-3/TRBV12-4; j_call: TRBJ1-2; cdr3_aa: CALRVGADGYTF; cdr3_nt: TGTGCTCTACGAGTGGGGGCCGATGGCTACACCTTC
d_call: -; clone_size: -; v_call: TRBV5-1; j_call: TRBJ2-5; cdr3_aa: CASSTGGRETQYF; cdr3_nt: TGCGCCAGCAGCACGGGGGGCCGGGAGACCCAGTACTTC
d_call: -; clone_size: -; v_call: TRBV7-9; j_call: TRBJ2-7; cdr3_aa: CASSLTLSAGEQYF; cdr3_nt: TGTGCCAGCAGCTTAACCCTCTCCGCGGGTGAGCAGTACTTC
d_call: TRBD1; clone_size: -; v_call: TRBV19; j_call: TRBJ2-1; cdr3_aa: CASSTGQGAYNEQFF; cdr3_nt: TGTGCCAGTAGTACAGGACAGGGGGCCTACAATGAGCAGTTCTTC
d_call: TRBD2; clone_size: -; v_call: TRBV4-2; j_call: TRBJ2-3; cdr3_aa: CASSPGLEPDTQYF; cdr3_nt: TGTGCCAGCAGCCCAGGACTAGAGCCAGATACGCAGTATTTT
d_call: TRBD1; clone_size: few; v_call: TRBV5-6; j_call: TRBJ1-2; cdr3_aa: CASSSDRGLYGYTF; cdr3_nt: TGTGCCAGCAGCTCGGACAGGGGCCTTTATGGCTACACCTTC
d_call: -; clone_size: -; v_call: TRBV4-3; j_call: TRBJ2-4; cdr3_aa: CASSRSSLAKNIQYF; cdr3_nt: TGCGCCAGCAGCCGCTCCAGTTTAGCCAAAAACATTCAGTACTTC
d_call: -; clone_size: -; v_call: TRBV5-1; j_call: TRBJ2-6; cdr3_aa: CASSLSAGANVLTF; cdr3_nt: TGCGCCAGCAGCCTTTCGGCTGGGGCCAACGTCCTGACTTTC
d_call: TRBD2; clone_size: -; v_call: TRBV10-2; j_call: TRBJ2-3; cdr3_aa: CASSLAGGSTDTQYF; cdr3_nt: TGCGCCAGCAGTCTAGCGGGGGGGAGCACAGATACGCAGTATTTT
d_call: TRBD1; clone_size: -; v_call: TRBV12-5; j_call: TRBJ1-1; cdr3_aa: CASGLDGQVTEAFF; cdr3_nt: TGTGCTAGTGGTTTGGACGGACAGGTCACTGAAGCTTTCTTT
d_call: -; clone_size: -; v_call: TRBV15; j_call: TRBJ1-5; cdr3_aa: CATSAENSNQPQHF; cdr3_nt: TGTGCCACCAGCGCAGAAAATAGCAATCAGCCCCAGCATTTT
d_call: TRBD1; clone_size: -; v_call: TRBV6-5; j_call: TRBJ1-3; cdr3_aa: CATKGASGNTIYF; cdr3_nt: TGTGCCACAAAGGGGGCTTCTGGAAACACCATATATTTT
d_call: TRBD2; clone_size: -; v_call: TRBV18; j_call: TRBJ2-7; cdr3_aa: CASSPPGTSFLYEQYF; cdr3_nt: TGTGCCAGCTCACCCCCCGGGACTAGTTTCCTCTACGAGCAGTACTTC
d_call: TRBD2; clone_size: -; v_call: TRBV11-3; j_call: TRBJ2-1; cdr3_aa: CASSLVLAGGHGNEQFF; cdr3_nt: TGTGCCAGCAGCTTAGTATTAGCGGGGGGGCACGGGAATGAGCAGTTCTTC
d_call: -; clone_size: -; v_call: TRBV6-6; j_call: TRBJ1-1; cdr3_aa: CASTRREGREGAPTNTEAFF; cdr3_nt: TGTGCCAGCACTCGCCGGGAGGGAAGGGAAGGGGCTCCTACGAACACTGAAGCTTTCTTT
d_call: -; clone_size: -; v_call: TRBV5-1; j_call: TRBJ1-1; cdr3_aa: CASTPTGPTEAFF; cdr3_nt: TGCGCCAGCACCCCGACAGGACCAACTGAAGCTTTCTTT
d_call: TRBD2; clone_size: -; v_call: TRBV6-6; j_call: TRBJ2-7; cdr3_aa: CASSYGRDEQYF; cdr3_nt: TGTGCCAGCAGTTACGGGAGGGACGAGCAGTACTTC
d_call: TRBD1; clone_size: -; v_call: TRBV6-5; j_call: TRBJ2-7; cdr3_aa: CASSLDRGLSYEQYF; cdr3_nt: TGTGCCAGCAGCCTTGACAGGGGGCTGTCCTACGAGCAGTACTTC
d_call: -; clone_size: -; v_call: TRBV18; j_call: TRBJ2-5; cdr3_aa: CASSPAGNQETQYF; cdr3_nt: TGTGCCAGCTCACCGGCAGGGAACCAAGAGACCCAGTACTTC
d_call: -; clone_size: -; v_call: TRBV5-4; j_call: TRBJ1-5; cdr3_aa: CASSLWGVSNQPQHF; cdr3_nt: TGTGCCAGCAGCTTGTGGGGAGTGAGCAATCAGCCCCAGCATTTT
d_call: -; clone_size: -; v_call: TRBV7-2; j_call: TRBJ1-5; cdr3_aa: CASSPQAQGGYQPQHF; cdr3_nt: TGTGCCAGCAGCCCCCAAGCGCAGGGTGGTTATCAGCCCCAGCATTTT
d_call: TRBD1; clone_size: -; v_call: TRBV29-1; j_call: TRBJ1-3; cdr3_aa: CSGVSQGDRTIYF; cdr3_nt: TGCAGCGGGGTTTCGCAGGGGGACCGCACCATATATTTT
d_call: TRBD1; clone_size: -; v_call: TRBV6-2/TRBV6-3; j_call: TRBJ1-6; cdr3_aa: CASSFLGTGVSPLHF; cdr3_nt: TGTGCCAGCAGTTTTCTAGGGACAGGGGTTTCACCCCTCCACTTT
d_call: TRBD2; clone_size: -; v_call: TRBV4-3; j_call: TRBJ2-1; cdr3_aa: CASSHLRTSAYNEQFF; cdr3_nt: TGCGCCAGCAGCCATCTTAGGACTAGCGCTTACAATGAGCAGTTCTTC
d_call: -; clone_size: -; v_call: TRBV19; j_call: TRBJ1-5; cdr3_aa: CASSINTLNQPQHF; cdr3_nt: TGTGCCAGTAGTATCAACACCCTCAATCAGCCCCAGCATTTT
d_call: -; clone_size: once; v_call: TRBV5-6; j_call: TRBJ1-1; cdr3_aa: CASSLDGGQRAFF; cdr3_nt: TGTGCCAGCAGCTTGGATGGCGGCCAGAGAGCTTTCTTT
d_call: -; clone_size: -; v_call: TRBV7-7; j_call: TRBJ2-1; cdr3_aa: CASSFRQSSYNEQFF; cdr3_nt: TGTGCCAGCAGCTTTAGACAGAGCTCCTACAATGAGCAGTTCTTC
d_call: -; clone_size: -; v_call: TRBV18; j_call: TRBJ2-1; cdr3_aa: CASSPPTGAREQFF; cdr3_nt: TGTGCCAGCTCACCACCTACTGGAGCGCGGGAGCAGTTCTTC
d_call: -; clone_size: once; v_call: TRBV3-1/TRBV3-2; j_call: TRBJ1-2; cdr3_aa: CASSLGHNYGYTF; cdr3_nt: TGTGCCAGCAGCCTAGGACATAACTATGGCTACACCTTC
d_call: -; clone_size: -; v_call: TRBV29-1; j_call: TRBJ2-2; cdr3_aa: CSVVQVNTGELFF; cdr3_nt: TGCAGCGTTGTACAAGTCAACACCGGGGAGCTGTTTTTT